This TCR beta chain was found in a study of cytomegalovirus exposure and HLA in healthy donors. For this clone: What it recognizes is unknown.

At sampling all donors were nominally healthy, likely with unrecorded immune exposures. A multiplex PCR was run with 60 Vbeta primers and 13 Jbeta primers. TCRdb's copy holds only in-frame clones and misses some; the assay was immunoSEQ multiplex PCR. In the table there are 150,000 to 200,000 clones, over 70% of which are singletons. The CDR3 has 15 amino acids. Germline CDR1 reads MRHNA; CDR2 reads SNTAGT. The germline V and J ends were trimmed by 4 bases and 4 bases, with 14 bases remaining between them. Study-level findings and limits: For TCR beta chains, V- and J-gene trimming was later linked to a missense DCLRE1C variant. Exclusion as indistinguishable affected some V segments, including TRBV6-2 and TRBV6-3.

This sequence joins TRBV6-4 and TRBJ2-1, with a weak D call TRBD2 (7 bases). Sequencing was performed on PBMCs. This TCR was sampled from a woman aged 18 to 35 in good health and CMV-seronegative. As DNA, the CDR3 is TGTGCCAGCAGTGTCACGCGGGGGCCTTACAATGAGCAGTTCTTC. Its translation is CASSVTRGPYNEQFF.